This TCR beta chain was profiled in a study of OX40 agonist ivuxolimab in advanced cancers. The protocol was immunoSEQ multiplex PCR, while the TCRdb copy is restricted to in-frame clones and leaves out a portion. The sample lists tens of thousands of clones, around 80% seen once, with around 1.3% in the top ten. Trimming at V came to 2 bases and at J to 5 bases, leaving 10 bases not matched to a gene. The CDR3 sequence is 17 residues long. CDR1 is SGHRS and CDR2 is YFSETQ in the germline V gene. The V and J genes are TRBV5-1 and TRBJ2-3, with TRBD2 matching 11 bases. Specimen: CD4+ or CD8+ T cells sorted from blood, collected in a trial of the OX40 agonist ivuxolimab. This clonotype originated in an adult with an advanced solid tumor such as melanoma, head and neck, liver or kidney cancer. This chain's CDR3 is CASSLSLAGGGEDTQYF. The CDR3 DNA reads TGCGCCAGCAGCTTAAGCTTAGCGGGGGGGGGCGAAGATACGCAGTATTTT. Filled out from reference TRBV5-1 and TRBJ2-3, the complete variable domain reads KAGVTQTPRYLIKTRGQQVTLSCSPISGHRSVSWYQQTPGQGLQFLFEYFSETQRNKGNFPGRFSGRQFSNSRSEMNVSTLELGDSALYLCASSLSLAGGGEDTQYFGPGTRLTVL.